This T cell receptor (beta chain) was recorded in a study of early T cells in non-severe SARS-CoV-2 infection. Study-level background: RNA in bulk from unsorted whole blood was sequenced, and chains were unpaired. General study results and limits: Matches to VDJdb favored anti-spike CD8 responses and missed private and CD4 specificities.

The TCR library protocol attached unique molecular identifiers to the individual cDNA molecules. TCRdb recomputed calls from the 5' RACE reads with MiXCR, one row per CDR3 protein. Altogether tens of thousands of distinct CDR3 sequences are present, around 14% being singletons, with the ten largest covering 5.5% to 7%. Trimming left V 1 base short and J 0 bases short, with 11 bases between. The germline gives CDR1 KGHDR, CDR2 SFDVKD. The CDR3 length is 16 residues. This clonotype was seen more than once but under ten times. Its target is unknown. The material sequenced was whole blood. This chain joins TRBV24-1 and TRBJ2-5, with D possibly matching TRBD1 (6 bases). The receptor was derived from an adult who was a healthcare worker with PCR-confirmed SARS-CoV-2 infection or an uninfected control (not recorded which). CDR3 region: CATSDFGGPYQETQYF. CDR3 coding DNA: TGTGCCACCAGTGATTTTGGGGGCCCGTACCAAGAGACCCAGTACTTC.